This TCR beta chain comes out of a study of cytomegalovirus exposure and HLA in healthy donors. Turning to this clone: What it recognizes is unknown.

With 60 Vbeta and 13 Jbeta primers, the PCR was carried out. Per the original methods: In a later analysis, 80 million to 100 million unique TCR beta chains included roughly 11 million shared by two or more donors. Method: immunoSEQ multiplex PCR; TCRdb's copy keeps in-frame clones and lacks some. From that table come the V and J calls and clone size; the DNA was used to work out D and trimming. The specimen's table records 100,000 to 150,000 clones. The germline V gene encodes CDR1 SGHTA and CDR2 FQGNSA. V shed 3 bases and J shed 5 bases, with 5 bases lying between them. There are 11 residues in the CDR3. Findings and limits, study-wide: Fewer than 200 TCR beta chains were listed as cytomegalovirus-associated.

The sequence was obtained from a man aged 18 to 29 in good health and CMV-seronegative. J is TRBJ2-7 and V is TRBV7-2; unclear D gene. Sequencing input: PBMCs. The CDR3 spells CASSFLHEQYF. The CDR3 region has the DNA TGTGCCAGCAGCTTTCTTCACGAGCAGTACTTC. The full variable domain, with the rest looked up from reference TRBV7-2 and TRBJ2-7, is GAGVSQSPSNKVTEKGKDVELRCDPISGHTALYWYRQSLGQGLEFLIYFQGNSAPDKSGLPSDRFSAERTGGSVSTLTIQRTQQEDSAVYLCASSFLHEQYFGPGTRLTVT.